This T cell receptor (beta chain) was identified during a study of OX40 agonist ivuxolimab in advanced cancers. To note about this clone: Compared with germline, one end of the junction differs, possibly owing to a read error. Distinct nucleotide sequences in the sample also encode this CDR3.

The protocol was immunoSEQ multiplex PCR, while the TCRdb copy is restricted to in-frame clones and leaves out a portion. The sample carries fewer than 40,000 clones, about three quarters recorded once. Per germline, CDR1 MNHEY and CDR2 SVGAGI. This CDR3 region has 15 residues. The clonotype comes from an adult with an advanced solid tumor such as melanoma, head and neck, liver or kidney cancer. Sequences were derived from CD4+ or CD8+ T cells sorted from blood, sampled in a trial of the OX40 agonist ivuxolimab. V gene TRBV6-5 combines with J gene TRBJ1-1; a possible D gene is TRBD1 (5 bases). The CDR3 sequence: CASSYSDQGNTEAFF. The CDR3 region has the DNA TGTGCTAGCAGTTACTCTGATCAGGGGAACACTGAAGCTTTCTTT.